These 3 T cell receptor beta chains share one sample of origin, sequenced in a study of cytomegalovirus exposure and HLA in healthy donors. In the PCR, 60 Vbeta and 13 Jbeta primers were used. The assay was immunoSEQ multiplex PCR, and TCRdb's table has in-frame clones only and misses some. Of roughly 200,000 clones in the sample, roughly three quarters were seen once. Material for sequencing was PBMCs. These receptors all come from a male donor in good health and CMV-seronegative.

The chain links TRBV14 to TRBJ2-1, with unresolved D. The CDR3 consists of 13 residues. V lost 4 bases and J lost 7, with 11 bases in between. Germline V gene lookup returns CDR1 SGHDN and CDR2 FVKESK. CDR3 amino acids: CASSLSLVNEQFF. For the CDR3, the DNA is TGTGCCAGCAGCCTTTCACTCGTTAATGAGCAGTTCTTC. Complete variable domain (other parts from reference TRBV14 and TRBJ2-1): EAGVTQFPSHSVIEKGQTVTLRCDPISGHDNLYWYRRVMGKEIKFLLHFVKESKQDESGMPNNRFLAERTGGTYSTLKVQPAELEDSGVYFCASSLSLVNEQFFGPGTRLTVL.

This clone is a singleton in its sample. The rearrangement uses TRBV28 and TRBJ1-1; unclear D gene. Germline CDR1 is MDHEN and CDR2 is SYDVKM. This CDR3 comprises 14 residues. Trimming took off 7 bases at V and 4 bases at J, with 16 bases between the two ends. CDR3 residues: CASIRGGVSTEAFF. The CDR3 DNA reads as TGTGCCAGCATTAGAGGCGGGGTGAGCACTGAAGCTTTCTTT.

The table lists this clone with a count of one. The gene calls are TRBV30 and TRBJ2-1; 11 nucleotides line up with TRBD2. Per germline, CDR1 GTSNPN and CDR2 SVGIG (reference sequence). The CDR3 has 14 residues. Trimming at V came to 2 bases and at J to 6 bases, leaving 3 bases not matched to a gene. The DNA of the CDR3 is TGTGCCTGGAGTCTGGGACTAGCGGCCAATGAGCAGTTCTTC. Encoded protein: CAWSLGLAANEQFF.